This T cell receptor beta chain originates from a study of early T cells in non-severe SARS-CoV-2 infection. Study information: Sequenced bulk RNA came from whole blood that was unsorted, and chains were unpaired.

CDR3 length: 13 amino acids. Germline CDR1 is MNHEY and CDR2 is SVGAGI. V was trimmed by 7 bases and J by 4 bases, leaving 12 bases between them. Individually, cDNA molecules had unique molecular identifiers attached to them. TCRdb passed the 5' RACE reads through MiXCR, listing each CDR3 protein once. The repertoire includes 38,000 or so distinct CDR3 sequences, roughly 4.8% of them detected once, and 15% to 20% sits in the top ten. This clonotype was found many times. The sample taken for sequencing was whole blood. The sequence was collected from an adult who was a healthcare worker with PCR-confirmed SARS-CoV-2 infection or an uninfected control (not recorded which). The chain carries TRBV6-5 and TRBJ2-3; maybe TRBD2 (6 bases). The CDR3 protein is CASMKGGADTQYF. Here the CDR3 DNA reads TGTGCCAGCATGAAAGGAGGGGCAGATACGCAGTATTTT.